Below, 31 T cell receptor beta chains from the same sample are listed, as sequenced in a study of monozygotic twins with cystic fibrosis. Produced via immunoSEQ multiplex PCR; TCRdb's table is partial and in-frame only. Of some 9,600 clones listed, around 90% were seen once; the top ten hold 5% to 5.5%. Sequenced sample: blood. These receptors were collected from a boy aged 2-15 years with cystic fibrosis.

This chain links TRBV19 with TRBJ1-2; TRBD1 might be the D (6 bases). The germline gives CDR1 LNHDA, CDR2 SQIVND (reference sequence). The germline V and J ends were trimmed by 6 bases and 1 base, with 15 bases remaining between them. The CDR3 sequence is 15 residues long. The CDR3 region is CASRDSVGGNYGYTF. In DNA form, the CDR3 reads TGTGCCAGTAGGGACAGTGTCGGAGGTAACTATGGCTACACCTTC.

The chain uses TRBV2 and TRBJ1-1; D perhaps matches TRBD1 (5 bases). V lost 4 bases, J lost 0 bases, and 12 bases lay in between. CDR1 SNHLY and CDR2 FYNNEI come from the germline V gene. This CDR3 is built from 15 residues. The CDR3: CASSAGLAMNTEAFF. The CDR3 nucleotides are TGTGCCAGCAGTGCGGGGCTAGCCATGAACACTGAAGCTTTCTTT.

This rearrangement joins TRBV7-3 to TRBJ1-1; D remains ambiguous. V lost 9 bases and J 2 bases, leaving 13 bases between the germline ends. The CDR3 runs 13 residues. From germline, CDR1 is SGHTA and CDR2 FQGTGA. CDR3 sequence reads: CASSRDVNTEAFF. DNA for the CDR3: TGTGCCAGTTCACGAGACGTCAACACTGAAGCTTTCTTT.

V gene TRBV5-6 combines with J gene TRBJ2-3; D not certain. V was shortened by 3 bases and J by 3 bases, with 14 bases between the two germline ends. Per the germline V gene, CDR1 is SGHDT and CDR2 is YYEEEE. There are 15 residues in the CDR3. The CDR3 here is CASSSFGVGTDTQYF. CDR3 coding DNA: TGTGCCAGCAGCTCCTTTGGGGTGGGGACAGATACGCAGTATTTT.

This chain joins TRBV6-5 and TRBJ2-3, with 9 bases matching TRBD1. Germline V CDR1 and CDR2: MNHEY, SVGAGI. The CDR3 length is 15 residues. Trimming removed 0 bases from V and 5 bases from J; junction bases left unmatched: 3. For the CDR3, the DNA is TGTGCCAGCAGTTACTCGACAGGGGGAAAAGATACGCAGTATTTT. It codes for CASSYSTGGKDTQYF.

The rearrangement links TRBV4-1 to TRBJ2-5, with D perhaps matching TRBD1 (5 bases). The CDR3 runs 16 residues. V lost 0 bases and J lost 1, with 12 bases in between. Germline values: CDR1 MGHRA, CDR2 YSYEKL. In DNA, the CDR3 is TGCGCCAGCAGCCAAGACCCCACCAGGGTCCAAGAGACCCAGTACTTC. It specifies CASSQDPTRVQETQYF.

DNA of the CDR3: TGTGCCAGCAGCTTAACGGGGGGGATTCAAGAGACCCAGTACTTC. It translates to CASSLTGGIQETQYF. The chain recombines TRBV7-2 with TRBJ2-5, with 8 bases fitting TRBD2. The CDR3 covers 15 residues. The J segment lost 2 bases and the V segment lost 2 bases, leaving 4 bases of the junction unmatched. The germline V gene encodes CDR1 SGHTA and CDR2 FQGNSA.

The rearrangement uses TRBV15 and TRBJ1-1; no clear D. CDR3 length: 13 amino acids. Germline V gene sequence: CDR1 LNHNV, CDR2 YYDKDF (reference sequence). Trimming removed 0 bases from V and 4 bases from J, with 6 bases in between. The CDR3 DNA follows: TGTGCCACCAGCAGAGATATGGGCACTGAAGCTTTCTTT. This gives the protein CATSRDMGTEAFF.

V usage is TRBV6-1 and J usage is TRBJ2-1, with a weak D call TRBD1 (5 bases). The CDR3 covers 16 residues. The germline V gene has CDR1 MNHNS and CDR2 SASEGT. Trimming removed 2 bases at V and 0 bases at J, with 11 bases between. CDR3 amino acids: CASSEKYRSSYNEQFF. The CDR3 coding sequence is TGTGCCAGCAGTGAAAAATACAGGAGCTCCTACAATGAGCAGTTCTTC.

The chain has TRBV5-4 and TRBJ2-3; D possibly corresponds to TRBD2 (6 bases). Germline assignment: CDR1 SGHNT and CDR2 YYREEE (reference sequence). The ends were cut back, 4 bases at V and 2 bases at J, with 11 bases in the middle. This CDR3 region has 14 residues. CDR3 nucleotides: TGTGCCAGCAGCAGGGACTCTGCCACAGATACGCAGTATTTT. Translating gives CASSRDSATDTQYF.

For the CDR3, the DNA is TGTGCCAGCAGATACAATGAGCAGTTCTTC. Translated: CASRYNEQFF. This rearrangement joins TRBV7-9 to TRBJ2-1; D not resolved. The V and J ends lost 6 bases and 4 bases respectively, with 1 base between them. Looked up from germline, CDR1 is SEHNR and CDR2 is FQNEAQ (reference sequence). This CDR3 spans 10 amino acids.

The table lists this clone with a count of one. CDR3 DNA: TGTGCCAGTAGTATAGATCGGGGGACAGATACGCAGTATTTT. It codes for CASSIDRGTDTQYF. This rearrangement joins TRBV19 to TRBJ2-3; perhaps TRBD2 as D (6 bases). V lost 0 bases and J lost 3, with 7 bases in between. The germline V gene has CDR1 LNHDA and CDR2 SQIVND (reference sequence). CDR3 length: 14 amino acids.

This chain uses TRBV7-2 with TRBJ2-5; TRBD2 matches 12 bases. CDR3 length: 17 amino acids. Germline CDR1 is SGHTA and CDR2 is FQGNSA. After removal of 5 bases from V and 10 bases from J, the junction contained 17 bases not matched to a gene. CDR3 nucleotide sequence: TGTGCCAGCAGCGTACAACCTGGGACTAGCGGGCCCAGGGGCCAGTACTTC. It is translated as CASSVQPGTSGPRGQYF. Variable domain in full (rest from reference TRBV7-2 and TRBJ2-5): GAGVSQSPSNKVTEKGKDVELRCDPISGHTALYWYRQSLGQGLEFLIYFQGNSAPDKSGLPSDRFSAERTGGSVSTLTIQRTQQEDSAVYLCASSVQPGTSGPRGQYFGPGTRLLVL.

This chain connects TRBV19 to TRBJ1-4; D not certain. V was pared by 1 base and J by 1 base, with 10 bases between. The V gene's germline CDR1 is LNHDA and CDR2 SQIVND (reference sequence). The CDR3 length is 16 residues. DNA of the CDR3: TGTGCCAGTAGTATAGGCACTGGAAGAACTAATGAAAAACTGTTTTTT. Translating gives CASSIGTGRTNEKLFF.

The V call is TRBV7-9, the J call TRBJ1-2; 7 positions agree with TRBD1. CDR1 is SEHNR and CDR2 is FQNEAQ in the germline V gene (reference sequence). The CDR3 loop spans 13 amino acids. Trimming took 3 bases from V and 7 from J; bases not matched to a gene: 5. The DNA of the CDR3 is TGTGCCAGCAGCTTGGCAGGGGGTCGTGGCTACACCTTC. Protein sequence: CASSLAGGRGYTF.

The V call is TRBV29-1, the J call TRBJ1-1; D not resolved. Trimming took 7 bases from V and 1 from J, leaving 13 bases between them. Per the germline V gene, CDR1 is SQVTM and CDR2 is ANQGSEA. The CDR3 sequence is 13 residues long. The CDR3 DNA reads TGCAGCGGAAGCCCGCCAGGGAACACTGAAGCTTTCTTT. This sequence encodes CSGSPPGNTEAFF.

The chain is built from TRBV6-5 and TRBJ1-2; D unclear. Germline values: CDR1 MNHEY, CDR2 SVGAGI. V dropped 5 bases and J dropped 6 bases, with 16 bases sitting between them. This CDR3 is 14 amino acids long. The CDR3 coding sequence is TGTGCCAGCAGTAAAATGACCGCCACCCATGGCTACACCTTC. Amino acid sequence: CASSKMTATHGYTF.

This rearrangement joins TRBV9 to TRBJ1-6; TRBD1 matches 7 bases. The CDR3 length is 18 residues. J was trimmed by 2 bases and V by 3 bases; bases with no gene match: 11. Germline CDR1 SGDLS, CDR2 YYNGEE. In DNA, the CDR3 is TGTGCCAGCAGCGAAACTGTAAACAGGGGTGCCTATAATTCACCCCTCCACTTT. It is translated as CASSETVNRGAYNSPLHF.

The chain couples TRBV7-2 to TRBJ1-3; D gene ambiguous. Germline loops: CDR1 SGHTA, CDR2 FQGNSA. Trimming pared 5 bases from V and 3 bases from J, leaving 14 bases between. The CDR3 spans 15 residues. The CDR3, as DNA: TGTGCCAGCAGCCCCACGGGGAACGATGGAAACACCATATATTTT. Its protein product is CASSPTGNDGNTIYF.

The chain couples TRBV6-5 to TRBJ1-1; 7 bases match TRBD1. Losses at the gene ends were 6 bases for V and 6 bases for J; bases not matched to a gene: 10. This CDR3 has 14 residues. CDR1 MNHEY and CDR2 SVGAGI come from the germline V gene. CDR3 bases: TGTGCCAGCAGACCTTACACAGGGGTGTCTGAAGCTTTCTTT. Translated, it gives CASRPYTGVSEAFF.

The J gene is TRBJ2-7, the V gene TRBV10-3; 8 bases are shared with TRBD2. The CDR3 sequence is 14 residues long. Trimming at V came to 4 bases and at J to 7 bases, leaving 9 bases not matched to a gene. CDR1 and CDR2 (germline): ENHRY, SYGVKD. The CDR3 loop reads CAISVATGRGEQYF. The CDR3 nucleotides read TGTGCCATCAGTGTGGCCACCGGGAGGGGGGAGCAGTACTTC.

Here the CDR3 DNA reads TGTGCCAGCAGCGAGAGAGGGGGGACCCAAGAGACCCAGTACTTC. Protein sequence: CASSERGGTQETQYF. The chain joins TRBV9 to TRBJ2-5; TRBD1 or TRBD2 may be the D gene (6 bases each). The CDR3 consists of 15 residues. V was cut by 3 bases and J by 1 base, with 13 bases left in between. Germline assignment: CDR1 SGDLS and CDR2 YYNGEE.

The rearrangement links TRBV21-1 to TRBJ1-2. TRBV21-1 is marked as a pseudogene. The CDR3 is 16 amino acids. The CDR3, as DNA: TGTGCCAGCAGCAAAGGGGGGGCAGGGTGTAACTATGGCTACACCTTC. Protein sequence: CASSKGGAGCNYGYTF.

Here the CDR3 DNA reads TGTGCCAGCAGATCCGATGGGGATAATTCACCCCTCCACTTT. Residues: CASRSDGDNSPLHF. The rearrangement uses TRBV27 and TRBJ1-6; D is unresolved. The CDR3 length is 14 residues. V shed 6 bases and J shed 5 bases, with 11 bases lying between them. Per the germline V gene, CDR1 is MNHEY and CDR2 is SMNVEV (reference sequence).

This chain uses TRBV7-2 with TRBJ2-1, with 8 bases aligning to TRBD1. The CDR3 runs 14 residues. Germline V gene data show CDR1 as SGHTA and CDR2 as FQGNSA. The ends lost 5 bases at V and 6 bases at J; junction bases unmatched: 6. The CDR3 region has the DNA TGTGCCAGCAGCCCGGGACAGGCAAGCAATGAGCAGTTCTTC. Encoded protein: CASSPGQASNEQFF.

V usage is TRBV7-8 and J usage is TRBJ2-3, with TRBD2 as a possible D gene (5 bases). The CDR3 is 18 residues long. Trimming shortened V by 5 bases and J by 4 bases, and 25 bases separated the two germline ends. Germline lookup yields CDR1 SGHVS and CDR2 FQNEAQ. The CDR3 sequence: CASSLPGIFRSQADTQYF. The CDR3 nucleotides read TGTGCCAGCAGCCTCCCCGGGATTTTTAGATCCCAAGCAGATACGCAGTATTTT.

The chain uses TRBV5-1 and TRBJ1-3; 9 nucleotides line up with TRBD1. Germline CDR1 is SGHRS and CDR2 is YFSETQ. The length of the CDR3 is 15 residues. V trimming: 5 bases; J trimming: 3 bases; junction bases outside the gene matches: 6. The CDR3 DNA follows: TGCGCCAGCAGGCGGACAGGGGAGTATGGAAACACCATATATTTT. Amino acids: CASRRTGEYGNTIYF.

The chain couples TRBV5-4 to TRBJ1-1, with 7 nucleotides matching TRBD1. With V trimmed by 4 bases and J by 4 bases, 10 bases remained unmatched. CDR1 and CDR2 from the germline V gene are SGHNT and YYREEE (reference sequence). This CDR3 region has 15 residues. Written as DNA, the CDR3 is TGTGCCAGCAGCATCCGGGGACAGAAGGCCACTGAAGCTTTCTTT. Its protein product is CASSIRGQKATEAFF.

CDR3 loop: CATGGQGYEQYF. The DNA of the CDR3 is TGTGCCACCGGGGGACAGGGCTACGAGCAGTACTTC. The V and J genes are TRBV2 and TRBJ2-7; 9 bases map to TRBD1. This CDR3 has 12 residues. With 10 bases clipped from V and 3 bases from J, the junction kept 4 bases outside the gene matches. Germline CDR1 SNHLY, CDR2 FYNNEI.

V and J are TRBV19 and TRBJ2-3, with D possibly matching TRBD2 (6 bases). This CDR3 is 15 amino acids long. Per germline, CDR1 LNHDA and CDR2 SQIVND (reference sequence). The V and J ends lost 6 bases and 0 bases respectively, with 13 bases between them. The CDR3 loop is CASRLRGTSTDTQYF. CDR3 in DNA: TGTGCCAGTAGATTGAGAGGGACTAGCACAGATACGCAGTATTTT.

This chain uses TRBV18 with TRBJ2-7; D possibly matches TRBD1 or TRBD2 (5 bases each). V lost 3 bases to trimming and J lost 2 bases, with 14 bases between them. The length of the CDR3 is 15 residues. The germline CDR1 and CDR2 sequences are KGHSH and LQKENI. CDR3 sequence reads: CASSPGARETYEQYV. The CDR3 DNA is TGTGCCAGCTCACCGGGAGCCAGGGAAACCTACGAGCAGTACGTC.